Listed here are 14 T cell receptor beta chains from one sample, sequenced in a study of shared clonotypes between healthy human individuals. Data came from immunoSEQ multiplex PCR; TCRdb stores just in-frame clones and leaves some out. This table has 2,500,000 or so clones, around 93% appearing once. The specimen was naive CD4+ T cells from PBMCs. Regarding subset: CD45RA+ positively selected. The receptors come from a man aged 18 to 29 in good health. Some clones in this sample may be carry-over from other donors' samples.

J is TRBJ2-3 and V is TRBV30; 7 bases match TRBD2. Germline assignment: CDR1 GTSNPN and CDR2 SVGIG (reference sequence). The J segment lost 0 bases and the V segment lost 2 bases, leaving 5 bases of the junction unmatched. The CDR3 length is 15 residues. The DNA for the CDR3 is TGTGCCTGGAGTCCCCTAGCGGCTAGCACAGATACGCAGTATTTT. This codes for CAWSPLAASTDTQYF.

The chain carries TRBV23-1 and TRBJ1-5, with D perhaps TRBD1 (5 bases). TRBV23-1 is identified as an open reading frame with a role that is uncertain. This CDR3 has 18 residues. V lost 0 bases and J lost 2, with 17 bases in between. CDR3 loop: CASSQSGGQGFGNQPQHF. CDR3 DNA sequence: TGCGCCAGCAGTCAATCGGGAGGGCAGGGTTTCGGCAATCAGCCCCAGCATTTT.

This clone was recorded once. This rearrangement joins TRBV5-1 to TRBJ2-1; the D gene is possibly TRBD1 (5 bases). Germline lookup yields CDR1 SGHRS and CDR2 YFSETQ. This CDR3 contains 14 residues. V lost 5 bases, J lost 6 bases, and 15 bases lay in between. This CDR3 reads CASRSDTHSNEQFF. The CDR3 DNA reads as TGCGCCAGCAGATCGGACACCCACAGCAATGAGCAGTTCTTC.

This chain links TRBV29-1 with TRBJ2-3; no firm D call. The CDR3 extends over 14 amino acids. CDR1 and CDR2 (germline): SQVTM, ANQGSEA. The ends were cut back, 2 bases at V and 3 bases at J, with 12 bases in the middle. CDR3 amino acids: CSVESGKTTDTQYF. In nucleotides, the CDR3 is TGCAGCGTTGAATCTGGGAAGACGACAGATACGCAGTATTTT.

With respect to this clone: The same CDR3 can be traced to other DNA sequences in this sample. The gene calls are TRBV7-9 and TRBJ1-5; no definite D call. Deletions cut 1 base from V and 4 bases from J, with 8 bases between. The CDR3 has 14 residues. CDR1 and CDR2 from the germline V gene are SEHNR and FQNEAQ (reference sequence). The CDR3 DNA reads TGTGCCAGCAGCTTAGGGGGATTAAATCAGCCCCAGCATTTT. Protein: CASSLGGLNQPQHF.

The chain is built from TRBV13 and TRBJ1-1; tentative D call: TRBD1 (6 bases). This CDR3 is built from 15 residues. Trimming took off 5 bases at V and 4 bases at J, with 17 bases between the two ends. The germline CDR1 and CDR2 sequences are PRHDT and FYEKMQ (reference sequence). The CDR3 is CASSHRDGGGTEAFF. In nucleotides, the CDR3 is TGTGCCAGCAGCCACAGGGACGGCGGTGGCACTGAAGCTTTCTTT.

The CDR3 nucleotides read TGTGCCAGCAGCTTGGACATCTTCGACAATGAGCAGTTCTTC. It encodes CASSLDIFDNEQFF. This sequence joins TRBV7-9 and TRBJ2-1, with TRBD1 as a possible D gene (5 bases). Germline lookup yields CDR1 SEHNR and CDR2 FQNEAQ (reference sequence). The CDR3 has 14 amino acids. The V end lost 3 bases, the J end lost 5 bases, and 11 bases lay between the germline ends.

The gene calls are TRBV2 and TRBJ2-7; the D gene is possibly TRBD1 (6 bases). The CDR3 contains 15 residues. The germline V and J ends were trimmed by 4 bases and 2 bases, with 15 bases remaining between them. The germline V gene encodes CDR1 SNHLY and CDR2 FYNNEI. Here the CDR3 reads CASSAGHRLTYEQYF. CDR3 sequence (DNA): TGTGCCAGCAGTGCGGGACACCGCTTGACCTACGAGCAGTACTTC.

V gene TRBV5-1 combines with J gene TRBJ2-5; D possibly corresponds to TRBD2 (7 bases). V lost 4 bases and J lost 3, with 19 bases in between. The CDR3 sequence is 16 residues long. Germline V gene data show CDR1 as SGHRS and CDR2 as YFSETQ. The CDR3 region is CASSPGRSGGEETQYF. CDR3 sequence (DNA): TGCGCCAGCAGCCCAGGAAGGTCGGGGGGCGAAGAGACCCAGTACTTC.

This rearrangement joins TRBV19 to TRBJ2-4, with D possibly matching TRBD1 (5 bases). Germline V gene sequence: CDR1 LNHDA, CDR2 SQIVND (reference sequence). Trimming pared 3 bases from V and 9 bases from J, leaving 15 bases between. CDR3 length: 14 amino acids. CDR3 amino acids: CASSIMQGTGIQYF. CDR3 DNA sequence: TGTGCCAGTAGTATTATGCAGGGTACGGGCATTCAGTACTTC.

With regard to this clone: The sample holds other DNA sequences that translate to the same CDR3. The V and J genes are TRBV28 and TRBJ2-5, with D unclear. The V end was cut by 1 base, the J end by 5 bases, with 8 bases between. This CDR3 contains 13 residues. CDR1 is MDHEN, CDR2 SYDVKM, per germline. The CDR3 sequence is CASSLSGGETQYF. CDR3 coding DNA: TGTGCCAGCAGTTTATCGGGTGGCGAGACCCAGTACTTC.

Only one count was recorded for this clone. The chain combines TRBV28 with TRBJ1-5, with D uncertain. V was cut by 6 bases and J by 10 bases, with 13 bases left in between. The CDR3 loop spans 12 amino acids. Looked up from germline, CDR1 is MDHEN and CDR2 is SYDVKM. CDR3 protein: CASSSRPQPQHF. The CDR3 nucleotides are TGTGCCAGCAGCTCTAGACCGCAACCCCAGCATTTT.

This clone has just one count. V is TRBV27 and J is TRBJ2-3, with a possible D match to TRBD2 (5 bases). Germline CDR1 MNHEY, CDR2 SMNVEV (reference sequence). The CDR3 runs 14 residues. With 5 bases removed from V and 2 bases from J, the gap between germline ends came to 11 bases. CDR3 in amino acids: CASSPPGYTDTQYF. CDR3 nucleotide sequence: TGTGCCAGCAGTCCTCCGGGATACACAGATACGCAGTATTTT.

The CDR3: CASSLGRTSTGELFF. In nucleotides, the CDR3 is TGTGCCAGCAGCTTAGGGCGGACCAGCACCGGGGAGCTGTTTTTT. The V and J genes are TRBV7-6 and TRBJ2-2; D ambiguous. Per the germline V gene, CDR1 is SGHVS and CDR2 is FNYEAQ. CDR3 length: 15 amino acids. V lost 1 base, J lost 4 bases, and 10 bases lay in between. Supplemented by reference TRBV7-6 and TRBJ2-2, the full variable domain reads GAGVSQSPRYKVTKRGQDVALRCDPISGHVSLYWYRQALGQGPEFLTYFNYEAQQDKSGLPNDRFSAERPEGSISTLTIQRTEQRDSAMYRCASSLGRTSTGELFFGEGSRLTVL.